This T cell receptor (beta chain) was obtained from a study of T cell responses to AZD1222 COVID-19 vaccine. Study information: Second-dose groups at about 4 or about 12 weeks were pooled.

The repertoire was sequenced with immunoSEQ multiplex PCR; TCRdb's copy has only in-frame clones and lacks some. The table lists 87,000 or so clones, 90% of them singletons, with approximately 8.7% in the top ten. This clone was found once. Its antigen remains unidentified. The CDR3 extends over 17 amino acids. Per germline, CDR1 LGHDT and CDR2 YNNKEL (reference sequence). The ends lost 0 bases at V and 7 bases at J; junction bases unmatched: 12. Whole-study results and caveats: Spike-specific TCR breadth and depth both grew after two AZD1222 doses.

Sample: peripheral blood, taken on day 0 of AZD1222 vaccination. The chain has TRBV3-1 (or the pseudogene TRBV3-2) and TRBJ2-1, with 7 bases matching TRBD2. The clonotype comes from an adult in good health. The CDR3 bases are TGTGCCAGCAGCCAAGAAGTGCTGCAATGGGAGGGGAATGAGCAGTTCTTC. It specifies CASSQEVLQWEGNEQFF.